The TCR beta chain described here comes from a study of cytomegalovirus exposure and HLA in healthy donors. On this clone: Its antigen is not identified.

Primers included in the PCR were 60 Vbeta and 13 Jbeta primers. The table came from immunoSEQ multiplex PCR; TCRdb's copy has only in-frame clones and leaves some out. The sample shows about 95,000 clones, around four fifths of them seen only once. Overall study results and limits: A missense variant in DCLRE1C was later tied to TCR beta V- and J-gene trimming. Among donors in an Asian-associated ancestry cluster, a later analysis reportedly found fewer N-insertions than the roughly 670-donor mean. The classifier was said to identify cytomegalovirus status with high specificity and sensitivity.

Germline loops: CDR1 MNHNS, CDR2 SASEGT. Between the trimmed V and J ends, which lost 5 bases and 2 bases, there was a span of 14 bases. This CDR3 comprises 15 residues. The chain uses TRBV6-1 and TRBJ2-3; the D is unclear. Sequencing was carried out using PBMCs. The sequence was collected from a woman between 40 and 50 years old in good health and CMV-seropositive. This chain's CDR3 is CASSRALTDTDTQYF. The CDR3 DNA reads as TGTGCCAGCAGTCGTGCCCTAACAGACACAGATACGCAGTATTTT.